This T cell receptor beta chain was obtained from a study of blood T cell repertoires in COVID-19. V shed 2 bases and J shed 1 base, with 12 bases lying between them. This CDR3 has 17 residues. Germline V gives CDR1 MDHEN, CDR2 SYDVKM. In the study's own analysis: Amplification from reference gene primers served as the basis for estimated nucleated cell counts. Assay used: immunoSEQ multiplex PCR; TCRdb lists only in-frame clones, some missing. That table is the source of V, J and clone size, and D and trimming were worked out from the DNA. In the table there are around 97,000 clones, over 70% of which are singletons.

What was sequenced was peripheral blood. The TCR comes from a human donor in a cohort sampled during active or convalescent COVID-19. The chain has TRBV28 and TRBJ2-6; a weak D match, TRBD1 (6 bases). The CDR3 loop is CASSLGTSSSGANVLTF. Here the CDR3 DNA reads TGTGCCAGCAGTTTAGGGACAAGCTCTTCTGGGGCCAACGTCCTGACTTTC.